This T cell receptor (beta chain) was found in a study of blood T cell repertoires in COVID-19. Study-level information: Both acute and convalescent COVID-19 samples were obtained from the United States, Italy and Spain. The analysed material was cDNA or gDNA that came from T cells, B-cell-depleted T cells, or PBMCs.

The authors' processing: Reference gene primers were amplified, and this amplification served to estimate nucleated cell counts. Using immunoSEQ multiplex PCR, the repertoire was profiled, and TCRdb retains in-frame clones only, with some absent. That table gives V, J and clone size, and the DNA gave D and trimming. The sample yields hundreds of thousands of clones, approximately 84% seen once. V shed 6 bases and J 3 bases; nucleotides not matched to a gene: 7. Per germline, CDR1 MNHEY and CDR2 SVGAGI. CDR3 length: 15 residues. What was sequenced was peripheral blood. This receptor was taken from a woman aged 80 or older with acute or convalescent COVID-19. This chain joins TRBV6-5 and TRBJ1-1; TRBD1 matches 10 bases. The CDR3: CASRSPGTGDTEAFF. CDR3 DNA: TGTGCCAGCAGATCCCCAGGGACAGGGGACACTGAAGCTTTCTTT.